These 29 T cell receptor beta chains share one sample of origin, sequenced in a study of OX40 agonist ivuxolimab in advanced cancers. Some clones are missing from TCRdb's copy, which holds only in-frame ones; the method was immunoSEQ multiplex PCR. The data contain some 10,000 clones, around three fifths of them singletons. The specimen was CD4+ or CD8+ T cells sorted from blood, collected in a trial of the OX40 agonist ivuxolimab. The receptors come from an adult with an advanced solid tumor such as melanoma, head and neck, liver or kidney cancer.

The chain uses TRBV9 and TRBJ2-1; TRBD2 agrees at 9 bases. The V gene's germline CDR1 is SGDLS and CDR2 YYNGEE. CDR3 size: 16 residues. Trimming at V came to 4 bases and at J to 3 bases, leaving 8 bases not matched to a gene. The CDR3 sequence: CASSHGSGSFYNEQFF. The CDR3 nucleotides are TGTGCCAGCAGCCATGGTAGCGGGAGCTTCTACAATGAGCAGTTCTTC.

This clone was seen a handful of times. V is TRBV23-1 and J is TRBJ1-2; TRBD1 aligns across 8 bases. TRBV23-1 belongs to the ORF category, with a function that is uncertain. V lost 0 bases to trimming and J lost 5 bases; unmatched junction nucleotides: 8. This CDR3 has 16 residues. Here the CDR3 reads CASSQSSLGQAYGYTF. The CDR3, as DNA: TGCGCCAGCAGTCAATCGAGCCTGGGACAGGCATATGGCTACACCTTC.

This clone was seen once. This chain links TRBV15 with TRBJ1-4; the match to TRBD1 covers 9 bases. The V segment lost 1 base and the J segment 6 bases; nucleotides outside the gene matches: 3. The CDR3 extends over 15 amino acids. Per germline, CDR1 LNHNV and CDR2 YYDKDF (reference sequence). The CDR3 reads CATSRVRQGDEKLFF. The CDR3 DNA follows: TGTGCCACCAGCAGAGTCCGACAGGGGGATGAAAAACTGTTTTTT. Based on the CDR3 plus reference TRBV15 and TRBJ1-4, the full variable domain is DAMVIQNPRYQVTQFGKPVTLSCSQTLNHNVMYWYQQKSSQAPKLLFHYYDKDFNNEADTPDNFQSRRPNTSFCFLDIRSPGLGDTAMYLCATSRVRQGDEKLFFGSGTQLSVL.

The chain uses TRBV6-1 and TRBJ1-5; D may be TRBD1 (5 bases). Germline lookup yields CDR1 MNHNS and CDR2 SASEGT. V lost 2 bases, J lost 0 bases, and 8 bases lay in between. The CDR3 runs to 15 residues. CDR3 protein: CASSERGHSNQPQHF. CDR3 coding DNA: TGTGCCAGCAGTGAAAGGGGTCATAGCAATCAGCCCCAGCATTTT.

This rearrangement joins TRBV28 to TRBJ2-3; D might be TRBD1 (7 bases). CDR1 is MDHEN and CDR2 is SYDVKM in the germline V gene. V lost 2 bases, J lost 1 base, and 10 bases lay in between. The CDR3 spans 15 residues. CDR3 sequence: CASSLGGTGTDTQYF. For the CDR3, the DNA is TGTGCCAGCAGTTTAGGAGGGACAGGCACAGATACGCAGTATTTT.

This chain links TRBV6-5 with TRBJ2-7; 7 positions agree with TRBD2. J gave up 4 bases and V 2 bases, and 2 bases lay outside the gene matches. This CDR3 is built from 13 residues. Germline V gene lookup returns CDR1 MNHEY and CDR2 SVGAGI. CDR3 sequence: CASSYQGGYEQYF. The CDR3, as DNA: TGTGCCAGCAGTTACCAGGGAGGGTACGAGCAGTACTTC.

The chain links TRBV7-6 to TRBJ2-1; D is unclear. Germline CDR1 is SGHVS and CDR2 is FNYEAQ. This CDR3 region has 14 residues. V was trimmed by 4 bases and J by 3 bases, leaving 10 bases between them. The CDR3 loop is CASSSSYNYNEQFF. For the CDR3, the DNA is TGTGCCAGCAGCTCCAGCTATAACTACAATGAGCAGTTCTTC.

V usage is TRBV7-8 and J usage is TRBJ2-7; D gene unclear. V was trimmed by 7 bases and J by 0 bases, leaving 13 bases between them. In germline, CDR1 is SGHVS, CDR2 FQNEAQ. This CDR3 region has 14 residues. The CDR3 region is CASTPGAHSYEQYF. The CDR3 region has the DNA TGTGCCAGCACCCCGGGCGCTCACTCCTACGAGCAGTACTTC.

The chain links TRBV6-5 to TRBJ2-3; D is perhaps TRBD1 (6 bases). CDR1 and CDR2 from the germline V gene are MNHEY and SVGAGI. With 6 bases removed from V and 0 bases from J, the gap between germline ends came to 13 bases. This CDR3 is 15 amino acids long. The CDR3 nucleotides read TGTGCCAGCAGGACCGGGACATATAGCACAGATACGCAGTATTTT. Protein sequence: CASRTGTYSTDTQYF.

This clone was seen a single time. A read error may account for a junction end that differs from germline. The rearrangement joins TRBV2 to TRBJ2-7; 9 bases line up with TRBD1. Germline values: CDR1 SNHLY, CDR2 FYNNEI. The CDR3 has 18 residues. The CDR3 sequence is CASSEGTGGSPLSLEQNF. The CDR3 DNA reads TGTGCCAGCAGTGAAGGAACAGGGGGCTCCCCTTTATCTCTAGAGCAGAACTTC.

The chain recombines TRBV4-3 with TRBJ1-3; D ambiguous. Germline CDR1 LGHNA, CDR2 YSLEER. The CDR3 covers 14 residues. V was shortened by 1 base and J by 1 base, with 5 bases between the two germline ends. The CDR3 sequence: CASSQGFSGNTIYF. The CDR3 DNA follows: TGCGCCAGCAGCCAAGGTTTTTCTGGAAACACCATATATTTT.

The rearrangement links TRBV27 to TRBJ2-1; D possibly corresponds to TRBD1 (6 bases). The V and J ends lost 3 bases and 1 base respectively, with 7 bases between them. The CDR3 has 14 residues. Germline V CDR1 and CDR2: MNHEY, SMNVEV (reference sequence). The CDR3 loop reads CASSFQGSYNEQFF. The CDR3 DNA reads as TGTGCCAGCAGTTTTCAGGGGTCCTACAATGAGCAGTTCTTC.

This clone has just one count. The rearrangement joins TRBV25-1 to TRBJ1-3; D remains unclear. Germline V lookup: CDR1 MGHDK, CDR2 SYGVNS. Trimming cost V 4 bases and J 3 bases, with 10 bases left between them. This CDR3 contains 14 residues. This CDR3 reads CASSAGSVGNTIYF. CDR3 sequence (DNA): TGTGCCAGCAGTGCCGGGTCGGTTGGAAACACCATATATTTT.

Only a few counts were recorded for this clone. The rearrangement uses TRBV4-3 and TRBJ1-1; a weak D match, TRBD1 (5 bases). V gave up 0 bases and J gave up 3 bases, with 14 bases separating them. Germline assignment: CDR1 LGHNA and CDR2 YSLEER. CDR3 length: 16 residues. In DNA, the CDR3 is TGCGCCAGCAGCCAAGATAGGATGGGGGATGACACTGAAGCTTTCTTT. Its translation is CASSQDRMGDDTEAFF.

The J gene is TRBJ2-2, the V gene TRBV7-3; perhaps D is TRBD1 or TRBD2 (6 bases each). Germline V gives CDR1 SGHTA, CDR2 FQGTGA. The CDR3 covers 16 residues. Trimming removed 3 bases from V and 3 bases from J, with 14 bases in between. The CDR3 region has the DNA TGTGCCAGCAGCTTGATCGGGGGCAGGGACACCGGGGAGCTGTTTTTT. It specifies CASSLIGGRDTGELFF.

This clone was detected a few times. The V and J genes are TRBV6-9 and TRBJ2-1; possibly TRBD2 for D (5 bases). The germline V gene has CDR1 MNHGY and CDR2 SVAAGI. This CDR3 has 13 residues. Trimming cost V 3 bases and J 4 bases, with 7 bases left between them. This CDR3 is CASSYGEYNEQFF. In DNA, the CDR3 is TGTGCCAGCAGTTACGGGGAGTACAATGAGCAGTTCTTC.

This chain links TRBV4-2 with TRBJ2-1, with 14 bases that match TRBD2. From germline, CDR1 is LGHNA and CDR2 YNFKEQ. The CDR3 length is 17 residues. The junction had 6 bases not matched to a gene; V was cut back by 0 bases and J by 8 bases. The CDR3 sequence: CASSQDPGLAGDDEQFF. The CDR3 DNA follows: TGTGCCAGCAGCCAAGACCCGGGACTAGCGGGAGATGATGAGCAGTTCTTC.

The rearrangement joins TRBV28 to TRBJ2-6, with 7 bases that match TRBD1. Germline trimming cut 1 base from V and 0 bases from J; bases unmatched to any gene: 12. The germline V gene encodes CDR1 MDHEN and CDR2 SYDVKM. The CDR3 spans 20 residues. This CDR3 is CASSLLALGRGSSGANVLTF. Written as DNA, the CDR3 is TGTGCCAGCAGTTTATTAGCCCTGGGCAGGGGGTCCTCTGGGGCCAACGTCCTGACTTTC.

Turning to this clone: In the same sample, other DNA sequences code for this CDR3. The chain links TRBV9 to TRBJ2-1; D not certain. CDR3 length: 15 amino acids. Trimming took off 0 bases at V and 0 bases at J, with 7 bases between the two ends. CDR1 is SGDLS, CDR2 YYNGEE, per germline. The CDR3 loop is CASSVGQSSYNEQFF. The CDR3 nucleotides read TGTGCCAGCAGCGTAGGTCAGAGCTCCTACAATGAGCAGTTCTTC.

This clone turned up a few times. The V gene is TRBV7-2, the J gene TRBJ1-2; possibly TRBD1 for D (5 bases). The germline CDR1 and CDR2 sequences are SGHTA and FQGNSA. Trimming took off 4 bases at V and 2 bases at J, with 14 bases between the two ends. The CDR3 has 15 residues. CDR3 loop: CASSSSRTGNYGYTF. As DNA, the CDR3 is TGTGCCAGCAGCTCGTCCCGAACAGGCAACTATGGCTACACCTTC.

This clone is termed hyperexpanded. This rearrangement joins TRBV27 to TRBJ2-7; TRBD1 is a possible D gene (5 bases). CDR1 and CDR2 (germline): MNHEY, SMNVEV (reference sequence). This CDR3 contains 13 residues. The V gene lost 8 bases and the J gene lost 1 base, with 12 bases spanning the gap. The CDR3 loop reads CASAPGPSYEQYF. For the CDR3, the DNA is TGTGCCAGCGCGCCAGGGCCATCCTACGAGCAGTACTTC.

The chain is built from TRBV11-3 and TRBJ2-1, with D maybe TRBD2 (6 bases). Germline V gives CDR1 SGHNT, CDR2 YENEEA. Trimming took off 5 bases at V and 6 bases at J, with 11 bases between the two ends. CDR3 size: 13 residues. The CDR3 reads CASSLGLGNEQFF. In DNA, the CDR3 is TGTGCCAGCAGCCTGGGACTCGGCAATGAGCAGTTCTTC.

This clone has just one count. The V and J genes are TRBV30 and TRBJ1-2; the D is unclear. There are 15 residues in the CDR3. The ends were cut back, 3 bases at V and 2 bases at J, with 16 bases in the middle. Germline V lookup: CDR1 GTSNPN, CDR2 SVGIG (reference sequence). The CDR3 nucleotides are TGTGCCTGGAGCACCTCAGGAGAGCAAAACTATGGCTACACCTTC. Translating it yields CAWSTSGEQNYGYTF.

The CDR3 DNA sequence: TGTGCCAGCAGCTTAATAGGCTCGGAAGAGACCCAGTACTTC. Its protein product is CASSLIGSEETQYF. The chain recombines TRBV7-3 with TRBJ2-5; no clear D gene. Trimming shortened V by 1 base and J by 3 bases, and 9 bases separated the two germline ends. The CDR3 extends over 14 amino acids. Germline lookup yields CDR1 SGHTA and CDR2 FQGTGA.

This clone was recorded a few times. The J gene is TRBJ2-7, the V gene TRBV4-2; the D gene is possibly TRBD2 (6 bases). The germline gives CDR1 LGHNA, CDR2 YNFKEQ. The ends were cut back, 0 bases at V and 7 bases at J, with 19 bases in the middle. This CDR3 is 16 amino acids long. The DNA of the CDR3 is TGTGCCAGCAGCCAAGATCCAGGGACTCCCTCTGGGGAGCAGTACTTC. Protein: CASSQDPGTPSGEQYF.

The rearrangement joins TRBV28 to TRBJ2-7; TRBD1 matches 8 bases. This CDR3 is built from 13 residues. V shed 5 bases and J 3 bases; nucleotides not matched to a gene: 3. The germline gives CDR1 MDHEN, CDR2 SYDVKM. The CDR3 DNA is TGTGCCAGCAGTCCGGGGACAGGCTACGAGCAGTACTTC. It encodes CASSPGTGYEQYF.

The DNA of the CDR3 is TGCGCCAGCAGCCCCGACAGGGACGACGAGCAGTACTTC. It is translated as CASSPDRDDEQYF. The chain joins TRBV5-1 to TRBJ2-7; 7 bases match TRBD1. This CDR3 is 13 amino acids long. Germline lookup yields CDR1 SGHRS and CDR2 YFSETQ. V lost 4 bases and J lost 5; bases outside the gene matches: 6.

This clone is deemed medium-sized (0.01 to 0.1%). V is TRBV6-1 and J is TRBJ1-2; D perhaps matches TRBD1 (5 bases). The germline gives CDR1 MNHNS, CDR2 SASEGT. Trimming stripped 6 bases from V and 6 bases from J, with 14 bases between. The CDR3 consists of 13 residues. The CDR3 DNA sequence: TGTGCCAGCAGCAGCGACAGAGCAGATGGCTACACCTTC. As protein: CASSSDRADGYTF.

The chain employs TRBV15 and TRBJ2-1, with a tentative D call TRBD1 (5 bases). The CDR3 has 15 amino acids. The germline gives CDR1 LNHNV, CDR2 YYDKDF (reference sequence). The V gene lost 0 bases and the J gene lost 5 bases, with 11 bases spanning the gap. The CDR3 DNA sequence: TGTGCCACCAGCAGAGACTCCGACAGACACAATGAGCAGTTCTTC. It specifies CATSRDSDRHNEQFF.